A single T cell receptor beta chain is shown here with its context. Its cognate antigen is unknown. This CDR3 region has 14 residues. Germline V gene sequence: CDR1 SNHLY, CDR2 FYNNEI. V shed 4 bases and J 4 bases; nucleotides not matched to a gene: 6. Noted time point: pretreatment peripheral blood. Sampling of each patient yielded between 1 and 8 specimens, collected pretreatment and on-treatment. The data stem from a study of PD-L1 blockade in urothelial cancer. Findings and limits, study-wide: Blood TCR clonality below the median before treatment was a predictor of better survival.

Sequenced by immunoSEQ multiplex PCR; TCRdb stores in-frame clones only, minus some. The repertoire has fewer than 50,000 clones, 79% of them found once; the top ten carry roughly a tenth. The V gene is TRBV2, the J gene TRBJ2-7; 8 positions agree with TRBD2. The sequencing used PBMCs, collected around atezolizumab (anti-PD-L1) treatment. The source of this sequence is a man aged 70-80 years with urothelial cancer. The CDR3 here is CASSGLTSGYEQYF. The DNA of the CDR3 is TGTGCCAGCAGTGGTCTTACTAGCGGTTACGAGCAGTACTTC.